The T cell receptor (beta chain) described here comes from a study of T cells after yellow fever vaccination. Study-wide points: Abundant clonotypes from the bulk population could get into FACS-sorted repertoires as contaminants.

This clonotype came up a few times. What it binds is not known. For TCR, cDNA came from 5'RACE template switching, which added a universal primer site and UMIs. MiXCR, applied by TCRdb to the 5' RACE reads, yields one record per CDR3 protein. Of more than 90,000 distinct CDR3 sequences listed, around 8.6% are singletons. In germline, CDR1 is MNHNS, CDR2 SASEGT. The CDR3 is 13 amino acids. V was pared by 3 bases and J by 7 bases, with 13 bases between. The sequence was obtained from a man aged 30 to 39 who received the YFV17D yellow fever vaccine. This specimen was CD8+ T cells sorted from PBMCs, taken 45 days after the yellow fever booster vaccination. V and J are TRBV6-1 and TRBJ2-7; no clear D gene. The CDR3 here is CASSDPGAVEQYF. The CDR3 nucleotides are TGTGCCAGCAGTGACCCGGGTGCTGTAGAGCAGTACTTC.